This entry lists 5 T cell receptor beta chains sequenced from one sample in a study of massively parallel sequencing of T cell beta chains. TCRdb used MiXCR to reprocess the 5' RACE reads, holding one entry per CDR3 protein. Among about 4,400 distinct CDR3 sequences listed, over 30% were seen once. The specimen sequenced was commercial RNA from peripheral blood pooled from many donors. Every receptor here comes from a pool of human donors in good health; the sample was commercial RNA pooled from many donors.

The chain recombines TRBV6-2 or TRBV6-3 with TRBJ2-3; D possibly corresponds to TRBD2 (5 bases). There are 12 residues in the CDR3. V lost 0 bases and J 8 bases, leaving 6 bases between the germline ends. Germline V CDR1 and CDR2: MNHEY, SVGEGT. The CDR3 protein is CASSYSSGTQYF. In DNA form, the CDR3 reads TGTGCCAGCAGTTACTCGAGCGGTACGCAGTATTTT.

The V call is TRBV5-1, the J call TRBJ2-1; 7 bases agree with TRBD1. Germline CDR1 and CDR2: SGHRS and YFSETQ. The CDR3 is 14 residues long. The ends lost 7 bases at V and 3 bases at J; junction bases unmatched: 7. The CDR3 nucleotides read TGCGCCAGCTTTCCGGGACAGAGCTACAATGAGCAGTTCTTC. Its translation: CASFPGQSYNEQFF.

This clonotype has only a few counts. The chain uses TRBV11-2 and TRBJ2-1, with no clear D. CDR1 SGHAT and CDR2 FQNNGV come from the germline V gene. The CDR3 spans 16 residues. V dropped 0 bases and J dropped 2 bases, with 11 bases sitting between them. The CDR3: CASSLEGLLPYNEQFF. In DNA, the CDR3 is TGTGCCAGCAGCTTAGAAGGGTTACTGCCCTACAATGAGCAGTTCTTC.

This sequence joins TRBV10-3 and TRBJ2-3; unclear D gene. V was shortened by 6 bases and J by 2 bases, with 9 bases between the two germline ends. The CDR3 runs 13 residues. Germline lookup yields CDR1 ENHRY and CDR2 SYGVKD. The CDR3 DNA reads TGTGCCATCAGAGTAGGCGACACAGATACGCAGTATTTT. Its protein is CAIRVGDTDTQYF.

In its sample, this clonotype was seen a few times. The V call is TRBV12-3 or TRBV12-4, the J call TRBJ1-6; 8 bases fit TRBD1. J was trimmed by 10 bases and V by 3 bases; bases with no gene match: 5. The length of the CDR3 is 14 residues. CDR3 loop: CASSLWTGRSPLHF. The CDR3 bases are TGTGCCAGCAGTTTGTGGACAGGGAGATCACCCCTCCACTTT.